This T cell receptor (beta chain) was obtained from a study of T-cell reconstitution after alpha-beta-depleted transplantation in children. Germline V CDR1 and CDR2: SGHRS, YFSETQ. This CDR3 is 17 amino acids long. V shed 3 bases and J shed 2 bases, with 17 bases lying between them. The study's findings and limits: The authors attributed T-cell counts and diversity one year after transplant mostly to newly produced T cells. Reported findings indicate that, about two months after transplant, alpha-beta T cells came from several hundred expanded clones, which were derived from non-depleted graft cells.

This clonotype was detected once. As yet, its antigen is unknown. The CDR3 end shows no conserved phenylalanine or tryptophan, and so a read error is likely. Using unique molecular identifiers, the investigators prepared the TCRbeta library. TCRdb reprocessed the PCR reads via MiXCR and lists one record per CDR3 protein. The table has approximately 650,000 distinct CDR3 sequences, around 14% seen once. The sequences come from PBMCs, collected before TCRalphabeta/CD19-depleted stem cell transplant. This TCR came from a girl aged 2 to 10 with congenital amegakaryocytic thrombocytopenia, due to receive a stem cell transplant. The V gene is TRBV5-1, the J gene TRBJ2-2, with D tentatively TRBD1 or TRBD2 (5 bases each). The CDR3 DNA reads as TGCGCCAGCAGCTCCCGCCGGGGCAGGCCCAACACCGGGGAGCTGTTTTTA. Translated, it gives CASSSRRGRPNTGELFL.